A single sample is the source of the 21 T cell receptor beta chains below, sequenced in a study of T cell repertoires in cytomegalovirus infection. TCRdb used MiXCR to reprocess the reads, holding one entry per CDR3 protein. The table shows 150,000 to 200,000 distinct CDR3 sequences, with about 30% occurring only once. The source material was PBMCs. Source of these receptors: a human donor in good health (CMV status not recorded). Some clones in this sample may be carry-over from other donors' samples.

J is TRBJ2-1 and V is TRBV6-4, with 9 bases identical to TRBD1. In germline, CDR1 is MRHNA, CDR2 SNTAGT. The CDR3 length is 15 residues. V was pared by 0 bases and J by 3 bases, with 0 bases of the junction left unmatched. CDR3: CASSDSTGGYNEQFF. CDR3 coding DNA: TGTGCCAGCAGTGACTCGACAGGGGGCTACAATGAGCAGTTCTTC.

This clonotype showed up just a few times. The chain carries TRBV7-9 and TRBJ1-2; D not resolved. This CDR3 is 14 amino acids long. Trimming cost V 3 bases and J 5 bases, with 13 bases left between them. Germline V CDR1 and CDR2: SEHNR, FQNEAQ (reference sequence). CDR3 DNA sequence: TGTGCCAGCAGCTTGGCGGCAGTCGGTTATGGCTACACCTTC. Its translation: CASSLAAVGYGYTF.

The chain uses TRBV6-2 or TRBV6-3 and TRBJ1-1; D not resolved. The CDR3 length is 14 residues. Looked up from germline, CDR1 is MNHEY and CDR2 is SVGEGT. The germline V and J ends were trimmed by 0 bases and 4 bases, with 9 bases remaining between them. CDR3 residues: CASSYSDEGTEAFF. The CDR3 nucleotides are TGTGCCAGCAGTTACTCCGACGAGGGCACTGAAGCTTTCTTT.

The J gene is TRBJ1-1, the V gene TRBV11-1; maybe TRBD1 (6 bases). This CDR3 is 13 amino acids long. V lost 7 bases and J lost 6, with 15 bases in between. Per germline, CDR1 SGHAT and CDR2 FQDESV (reference sequence). This CDR3 reads CASTVNRVSEAFF. In nucleotides, the CDR3 is TGTGCCAGCACCGTAAACAGGGTTTCTGAAGCTTTCTTT.

The chain is built from TRBV7-2 and TRBJ2-2; possibly TRBD1 or TRBD2 for D (5 bases each). CDR1 is SGHTA and CDR2 is FQGNSA in the germline V gene. This CDR3 spans 15 amino acids. V was pared by 5 bases and J by 8 bases, with 18 bases between. CDR3 nucleotide sequence: TGTGCCAGCAGCCAAAGGGACCTTCTAGTTGGGGAGCTGTTTTTT. It encodes CASSQRDLLVGELFF.

This clonotype came up a few times. The V gene is TRBV2, the J gene TRBJ2-4; TRBD2 might be the D (6 bases). CDR3 length: 15 residues. V was shortened by 5 bases and J by 3 bases, with 14 bases between the two germline ends. Germline V gene data show CDR1 as SNHLY and CDR2 as FYNNEI. CDR3 bases: TGTGCCAGCAGTCCTATCCGGGAGAGCAAAAACATTCAGTACTTC. It translates to CASSPIRESKNIQYF.

This chain links TRBV20-1 with TRBJ2-3; the D is unclear. The CDR3 loop spans 12 amino acids. V was cut by 0 bases and J by 2 bases, with 3 bases left in between. Germline CDR1 is DFQATT and CDR2 is SNEGSKA (reference sequence). The CDR3 DNA reads TGCAGTGCTAGAGACCTCACAGATACGCAGTATTTT. Residues: CSARDLTDTQYF.

This clonotype was seen ten or more times. CDR3 nucleotide sequence: TGTGCCAGCAGCCCATGGGACACTGAAGCTTTCTTT. Residues: CASSPWDTEAFF. The chain employs TRBV7-2 and TRBJ1-1, with no clear D. This CDR3 region has 12 residues. CDR1 and CDR2 from the germline V gene are SGHTA and FQGNSA. Deletions cut 5 bases from V and 3 bases from J, with 7 bases between.

By proportion, this clonotype is medium-sized. This chain uses TRBV6-2 or TRBV6-3 with TRBJ2-7; 8 positions agree with TRBD2. Germline CDR1 reads MNHEY; CDR2 reads SVGEGT. J gave up 1 base and V 5 bases, and 4 bases lay outside the gene matches. The CDR3 is made up of 14 amino acids. Here the CDR3 DNA reads TGTGCCAGCAGTCCCACGGGGGGGTCCTACGAGCAGTACTTC. This gives the protein CASSPTGGSYEQYF.

This clonotype was observed a single time. The genes are TRBV6-5 and TRBJ1-5; possible D gene TRBD1, 5 bases. CDR3 length: 15 residues. Germline CDR1 and CDR2: MNHEY and SVGAGI. Trimming removed 6 bases at V and 5 bases at J, with 17 bases between. CDR3 amino acids: CASRASGGFYQPQHF. Here the CDR3 DNA reads TGTGCCAGCAGGGCATCGGGGGGGTTTTATCAGCCCCAGCATTTT.

The rearrangement links TRBV29-1 to TRBJ2-3; 10 bases map to TRBD1. This CDR3 comprises 15 residues. Trimming took 5 bases from V and 2 from J; bases not matched to a gene: 7. CDR1 and CDR2 (germline): SQVTM, ANQGSEA. The CDR3 spells CSVRGTGAFTDTQYF. The CDR3 nucleotides are TGCAGCGTTCGAGGGACAGGGGCCTTCACAGATACGCAGTATTTT.

This clonotype has more than one count but fewer than ten. The chain joins TRBV9 to TRBJ1-2; D gene ambiguous. Germline V gene lookup returns CDR1 SGDLS and CDR2 YYNGEE. V was cut by 7 bases and J by 0 bases, with 10 bases left in between. The CDR3 is made up of 13 amino acids. For the CDR3, the DNA is TGTGCCAGCGCCCGCACGACTAACTATGGCTACACCTTC. This encodes CASARTTNYGYTF.

This clonotype occurred many times. The V gene is TRBV5-4, the J gene TRBJ2-3; 8 positions agree with TRBD2. V shed 0 bases, J shed 4 bases, and the junction held 4 bases outside the gene matches. Germline values: CDR1 SGHNT, CDR2 YYREEE (reference sequence). CDR3 size: 15 residues. The DNA for the CDR3 is TGTGCCAGCAGCTTGGCGGGGGGGCGATCAGATACGCAGTATTTT. Translation gives CASSLAGGRSDTQYF.

The V and J genes are TRBV5-6 and TRBJ2-2; D tentatively fits TRBD1 or TRBD2 (5 bases each). V lost 6 bases and J 5 bases, leaving 14 bases between the germline ends. The CDR3 has 14 residues. The germline CDR1 and CDR2 sequences are SGHDT and YYEEEE. DNA for the CDR3: TGTGCCAGCAACGACCAGGGACGTACCGGGGAGCTGTTTTTT. Translated, it gives CASNDQGRTGELFF.

This clonotype turned up a few times. V usage is TRBV20-1 and J usage is TRBJ1-5; 8 bases line up with TRBD1. The CDR3 runs 15 residues. Trimming took 1 base from V and 5 from J; bases not matched to a gene: 7. Germline CDR1 and CDR2: DFQATT and SNEGSKA (reference sequence). This CDR3 is CSARGRTGKDQPQHF. DNA for the CDR3: TGCAGTGCTAGAGGACGGACAGGGAAAGATCAGCCCCAGCATTTT.

This sequence joins TRBV11-1 and TRBJ2-3; 8 bases map to TRBD2. The germline V gene encodes CDR1 SGHAT and CDR2 FQDESV (reference sequence). CDR3 size: 16 residues. Trimming at V came to 5 bases and at J to 0 bases, leaving 7 bases not matched to a gene. The CDR3 DNA reads as TGTGCCAGCAGCCTCTACAGCGGGGGAAGCACAGATACGCAGTATTTT. This sequence encodes CASSLYSGGSTDTQYF.

This clonotype was observed a handful of times. The V and J genes are TRBV7-2 and TRBJ2-7; D is ambiguous. Germline V gives CDR1 SGHTA, CDR2 FQGNSA. Trimming removed 4 bases from V and 0 bases from J, with 4 bases in between. The CDR3 is 12 amino acids. The DNA of the CDR3 is TGTGCCAGCAGCTCTCACTCCTACGAGCAGTACTTC. Translated: CASSSHSYEQYF.

Comment on this clonotype: A much larger clone sits a single nucleotide away, making a read error possible. This rearrangement joins TRBV7-2 to TRBJ2-5; a possible D gene is TRBD2 (6 bases). The CDR3 length is 15 residues. CDR1 is SGHTA, CDR2 FQGNSA, per germline. The germline V and J ends were trimmed by 4 bases and 1 base, with 13 bases remaining between them. CDR3 protein: CASSSEGRGQETQYF. The DNA for the CDR3 is TGTGCCAGCAGCTCAGAGGGGCGGGGCCAAGAGACCCAGTACTTC.

Worth noting for this clonotype: With a much larger clone just one base away, this may be a read error. The rearrangement joins TRBV7-2 to TRBJ2-2; either TRBD1 or TRBD2 may supply D (5 bases each). CDR3 length equals 16 residues. Germline CDR1 SGHTA, CDR2 FQGNSA. The CDR3 region has the DNA TGTGCCAGCAGCTTAGCGGGGCAGGGACGGACCGGGGATCTGTTTTTT. Its protein product is CASSLAGQGRTGDLFF. Together with reference TRBV7-2 and TRBJ2-2, the CDR3 gives the full variable domain: GAGVSQSPSNKVTEKGKDVELRCDPISGHTALYWYRQSLGQGLEFLIYFQGNSAPDKSGLPSDRFSAERTGGSVSTLTIQRTQQEDSAVYLCASSLAGQGRTGDLFFGEGSRLTVL.

The chain recombines TRBV20-1 with TRBJ1-2; D perhaps matches TRBD1 (6 bases). Trimming removed 4 bases at V and 7 bases at J, with 13 bases between. Germline V gene sequence: CDR1 DFQATT, CDR2 SNEGSKA (reference sequence). This CDR3 comprises 12 residues. In DNA, the CDR3 is TGCAGTGCTAAGACAGGTCCGCGTGGCTACACCTTC. Translating gives CSAKTGPRGYTF.

This chain joins TRBV2 and TRBJ2-3; the D gene is possibly TRBD2 (5 bases). This CDR3 comprises 13 residues. Germline assignment: CDR1 SNHLY and CDR2 FYNNEI. V dropped 4 bases and J dropped 5 bases, with 10 bases sitting between them. CDR3 nucleotide sequence: TGTGCCAGCAGTGTCGACCGGGAAGATACGCAGTATTTT. Its protein product is CASSVDREDTQYF.